A selection of T cell receptor beta chains follows, all from one sample in a study of CD8 T cells in ankylosing spondylitis. Each CDR3 protein is one row after TCRdb ran MiXCR on the 5' RACE reads. The sample has around 23,000 distinct CDR3 sequences, about a sixth seen once. The specimen was blood. The receptor set was obtained from a male donor with ankylosing spondylitis or in good health (not recorded which). The CDR3 runs from the conserved cysteine through the conserved F or W. D genes are given only for firm matches. The size field is filled for only some rows; it gives once, few, many or a size class.

D gene: .
clone size: many
J gene: TRBJ2-4
V gene: TRBV7-2
CDR3 DNA: TGTGCCAGCAGCTTGGGAGCGCTCTGGGACATTCAGTACTTC
CDR3 protein: CASSLGALWDIQYF

D gene: TRBD2
clone size: .
J gene: TRBJ2-1
V gene: TRBV4-1
CDR3 DNA: TGCGCCAGCAGCCATACGACTAGCGGCCGCTACAATGAGCAGTTCTTC
CDR3 protein: CASSHTTSGRYNEQFF

D gene: .
clone size: many
J gene: TRBJ1-5
V gene: TRBV6-5
CDR3 DNA: TGTGCCAGCAGTTCTGACGGACGCAATCAGCCCCAGCATTTT
CDR3 protein: CASSSDGRNQPQHF

D gene: .
clone size: .
J gene: TRBJ2-7
V gene: TRBV4-1
CDR3 DNA: TGCGCCAGCAGCCAAGATCTCAGGGTCCACGAGCAGTACTTC
CDR3 protein: CASSQDLRVHEQYF

D gene: TRBD2
clone size: many
J gene: TRBJ2-1
V gene: TRBV12-3/TRBV12-4
CDR3 DNA: TGTGCCAGCAGTTTAAGCGGGACGTCCCACAATGAGCAGTTCTTC
CDR3 protein: CASSLSGTSHNEQFF

D gene: .
clone size: many
J gene: TRBJ2-7
V gene: TRBV29-1
CDR3 DNA: TGCAGCGTTGGATGGGGCCCCTCCTACGAGCAGTACTTC
CDR3 protein: CSVGWGPSYEQYF

D gene: .
clone size: few
J gene: TRBJ2-3
V gene: TRBV20-1
CDR3 DNA: TGCAGTGCTTCCCAGCCTTCTAGCACAGATACGCAGTATTTT
CDR3 protein: CSASQPSSTDTQYF

D gene: .
clone size: .
J gene: TRBJ1-5
V gene: TRBV2
CDR3 DNA: TGTGCCAGCAGGCTCGGGGGGAATCAGCCCCAGCATTTT
CDR3 protein: CASRLGGNQPQHF

D gene: TRBD2
clone size: few
J gene: TRBJ2-3
V gene: TRBV7-9
CDR3 DNA: TGTGCCAGCACTCCAGCGGGGGGGCGCACAGATACGCAGTATTTT
CDR3 protein: CASTPAGGRTDTQYF

D gene: .
clone size: many
J gene: TRBJ1-5
V gene: TRBV28
CDR3 DNA: TGTGCCAGCAGCCCTTCAGGAAGGGATAGCAATCAGCCCCAGCATTTT
CDR3 protein: CASSPSGRDSNQPQHF

D gene: TRBD2
clone size: many
J gene: TRBJ2-1
V gene: TRBV24-1
CDR3 DNA: TGTGCCACCGGGGAGAGGGCTAGCGGGAGTAATGAGCAGTTCTTC
CDR3 protein: CATGERASGSNEQFF

D gene: .
clone size: many
J gene: TRBJ1-4
V gene: TRBV6-6
CDR3 DNA: TGTGCCAGCAGTTACTACGGGAATGAAAAACTGTTTTTT
CDR3 protein: CASSYYGNEKLFF

D gene: .
clone size: many
J gene: TRBJ2-7
V gene: TRBV7-2
CDR3 DNA: TGTGCCAGTGGGGGGCTAGCCGGCTACGAGCAGTACTTC
CDR3 protein: CASGGLAGYEQYF

D gene: .
clone size: many
J gene: TRBJ2-1
V gene: TRBV29-1
CDR3 DNA: TGCAGCGTTGAGGTGCTGGACAACGAGCAGTTCTTC
CDR3 protein: CSVEVLDNEQFF

D gene: .
clone size: few
J gene: TRBJ2-2
V gene: TRBV7-9
CDR3 DNA: TGTGCCAGCAGCACTAACAGGAACACCGGGGAGCTGTTTTTT
CDR3 protein: CASSTNRNTGELFF

D gene: .
clone size: few
J gene: TRBJ2-3
V gene: TRBV5-1
CDR3 DNA: TGCGCCAGCAGATTAACCTCAACTAGCACAGATACGCAGTATTTT
CDR3 protein: CASRLTSTSTDTQYF

D gene: .
clone size: many
J gene: TRBJ1-5
V gene: TRBV7-2
CDR3 DNA: TGTGCCAGCAGCCCCCTGGGGAATCAGCCCCAGCATTTT
CDR3 protein: CASSPLGNQPQHF

D gene: .
clone size: .
J gene: TRBJ2-1
V gene: TRBV7-7
CDR3 DNA: TGTGCTAGCAGCGTGACTCCTTTACAGCACAATGAGCAGTTCTTC
CDR3 protein: CASSVTPLQHNEQFF

D gene: TRBD2
clone size: many
J gene: TRBJ2-1
V gene: TRBV27
CDR3 DNA: TGTGCCAGCAGTGCCGCGGGAGCCTACAATGAGCAGTTCTTC
CDR3 protein: CASSAAGAYNEQFF

D gene: .
clone size: .
J gene: TRBJ2-3
V gene: TRBV5-1
CDR3 DNA: TGCGCCAGCAGCTCAGCAAGCACAGATACGCAGTATTTT
CDR3 protein: CASSSASTDTQYF